These 18 T cell receptor beta chains were all obtained from the same sample, sequenced in a study of control samples from healthy donors and cancer patients. TCRdb's table, derived via immunoSEQ multiplex PCR, lists solely in-frame clones and lacks some. Found here are more than 95,000 clones, over 75% of them singletons; the top ten hold around 9%. The sample was blood. All receptors come from a middle-aged man in good health.

The chain couples TRBV9 to TRBJ2-2; D is perhaps TRBD1 or TRBD2 (5 bases each). Trimming took 0 bases from V and 4 from J, leaving 10 bases between them. CDR1 and CDR2 (germline): SGDLS, YYNGEE. This CDR3 comprises 15 residues. The CDR3 sequence: CASSVGGAGTGELFF. CDR3 sequence (DNA): TGTGCCAGCAGCGTAGGAGGGGCGGGCACCGGGGAGCTGTTTTTT.

The CDR3: CASSGTVNEQFF. DNA for the CDR3: TGTGCCAGCAGCGGGACAGTCAATGAGCAGTTCTTC. The V call is TRBV9, the J call TRBJ2-1; D perhaps matches TRBD1 (6 bases). Germline V gives CDR1 SGDLS, CDR2 YYNGEE. Trimming took 3 bases from V and 6 from J, leaving 7 bases between them. The CDR3 covers 12 residues.

This chain uses TRBV29-1 with TRBJ1-2; 7 bases agree with TRBD1. Germline assignment: CDR1 SQVTM and CDR2 ANQGSEA. V was pared by 6 bases and J by 6 bases, with 10 bases of the junction left unmatched. The CDR3 consists of 13 residues. CDR3 sequence: CSVWDSVKNGYTF. The CDR3 DNA reads TGCAGCGTGTGGGACAGTGTGAAAAATGGCTACACCTTC.

The rearrangement joins TRBV6-6 to TRBJ1-1; 7 bases match TRBD1. The CDR3 length is 16 residues. With 3 bases clipped from V and 0 bases from J, the junction kept 7 bases outside the gene matches. Germline CDR1 and CDR2: MNHNY and SVGAGI (reference sequence). The CDR3 region is CASSYTNRGLNTEAFF. CDR3 nucleotides: TGTGCCAGCAGTTATACCAACAGGGGACTGAACACTGAAGCTTTCTTT.

The gene calls are TRBV6-5 and TRBJ1-5, with TRBD1 as a possible D gene (5 bases). V shed 4 bases and J shed 2 bases, with 15 bases lying between them. Germline V gene lookup returns CDR1 MNHEY and CDR2 SVGAGI. The CDR3 has 16 residues. In DNA, the CDR3 is TGTGCCAGCAGTTGGACACCGTTCGAAGGCAATCAGCCCCAGCATTTT. This sequence encodes CASSWTPFEGNQPQHF.

This clone has a single count. The chain carries TRBV5-5 and TRBJ1-5; D unresolved. Trimming removed 3 bases from V and 0 bases from J, with 10 bases in between. CDR1 is SGHKS, CDR2 YYEKEE, per germline (reference sequence). CDR3 size: 15 residues. The CDR3 nucleotides read TGTGCCAGCAGCTACAACACTGGTAGCAATCAGCCCCAGCATTTT. Protein sequence: CASSYNTGSNQPQHF.

The chain joins TRBV20-1 to TRBJ2-4; D remains unclear. V was clipped by 5 bases and J by 0 bases, with 2 bases between them. The CDR3 runs 11 residues. The V gene's germline CDR1 is DFQATT and CDR2 SNEGSKA (reference sequence). The CDR3 DNA sequence: TGCAGTGCTCAAGCCAAAAACATTCAGTACTTC. This gives the protein CSAQAKNIQYF.

The chain carries TRBV20-1 and TRBJ2-5; no firm D call. Deletions cut 3 bases from V and 1 base from J, with 3 bases between. The CDR3 runs 11 residues. CDR1 is DFQATT, CDR2 SNEGSKA, per germline (reference sequence). The CDR3 nucleotides read TGCAGTGCTAGTTTCCAAGAGACCCAGTACTTC. Translated, it gives CSASFQETQYF.

This clone was observed a single time. The V gene is TRBV28, the J gene TRBJ1-4, with TRBD1 identical over 7 bases. The length of the CDR3 is 12 residues. V was pared by 3 bases and J by 8 bases, with 0 bases of the junction left unmatched. Germline CDR1 is MDHEN and CDR2 is SYDVKM. CDR3 loop: CASSLDREKLFF. The CDR3 coding sequence is TGTGCCAGCAGTTTGGACAGGGAAAAACTGTTTTTT.

The chain links TRBV19 to TRBJ1-5; D unclear. From germline, CDR1 is LNHDA and CDR2 SQIVND (reference sequence). V was pared by 8 bases and J by 3 bases, with 14 bases between. This CDR3 comprises 14 residues. The CDR3 nucleotides are TGTGCCAGTGGTAATCGGAGGGACAATCAGCCCCAGCATTTT. Protein product: CASGNRRDNQPQHF.

In DNA, the CDR3 is TGTGCCAGCAGCTTCCGCCCGGGTCGGTACACTGAAGCTTTCTTT. Protein sequence: CASSFRPGRYTEAFF. This chain connects TRBV11-3 to TRBJ1-1, with D unresolved. This CDR3 comprises 15 residues. The V gene's germline CDR1 is SGHNT and CDR2 YENEEA. V lost 3 bases, J lost 3 bases, and 14 bases lay in between. Together with reference TRBV11-3 and TRBJ1-1, the CDR3 gives the full variable domain: EAGVVQSPRYKIIEKKQPVAFWCNPISGHNTLYWYLQNLGQGPELLIRYENEEAVDDSQLPKDRFSAERLKGVDSTLKIQPAELGDSAVYLCASSFRPGRYTEAFFGQGTRLTVV.

About this clone itself: Other DNA sequences in this specimen translate into the identical CDR3. The chain employs TRBV30 and TRBJ2-2; TRBD2 matches 8 bases. This CDR3 comprises 14 residues. Germline V CDR1 and CDR2: GTSNPN, SVGIG (reference sequence). CDR3: CATGRGANTGELFF. CDR3 coding DNA: TGTGCAACCGGGCGGGGGGCCAACACCGGGGAGCTGTTTTTT.

V usage is TRBV5-5 and J usage is TRBJ1-2; possible D gene TRBD1, 5 bases. The length of the CDR3 is 15 residues. V was pared by 3 bases and J by 4 bases, with 16 bases between. The germline gives CDR1 SGHKS, CDR2 YYEKEE (reference sequence). The CDR3 coding sequence is TGTGCCAGCAGCTCGGCGCTGGGGGGGACCTATGGCTACACCTTC. Residues: CASSSALGGTYGYTF.

The J gene is TRBJ2-7, the V gene TRBV2; no reliable D call. Trimming took off 6 bases at V and 3 bases at J, with 6 bases between the two ends. CDR3 length: 11 residues. CDR1 SNHLY and CDR2 FYNNEI come from the germline V gene. The CDR3 region is CASRTSYEQYF. The CDR3 region has the DNA TGTGCCAGCAGGACGAGCTACGAGCAGTACTTC.

The gene calls are TRBV2 and TRBJ1-5; 7 positions match TRBD1. V shed 6 bases and J 3 bases; nucleotides not matched to a gene: 8. The CDR3 sequence is 15 residues long. Germline V CDR1 and CDR2: SNHLY, FYNNEI. CDR3 protein: CASRGTGQANQPQHF. The CDR3 DNA sequence: TGTGCCAGCAGAGGCACAGGACAGGCCAATCAGCCCCAGCATTTT.

The chain is built from TRBV6-5 and TRBJ2-3, with 7 bases matching TRBD1. Germline assignment: CDR1 MNHEY and CDR2 SVGAGI. J was trimmed by 9 bases and V by 2 bases; bases with no gene match: 8. The CDR3 has 14 amino acids. The chain's CDR3 is CASSYHGTAGTQYF. The DNA for the CDR3 is TGTGCCAGCAGTTACCACGGGACAGCCGGGACGCAGTATTTT.

The chain recombines TRBV19 with TRBJ1-1; TRBD1 agrees at 7 bases. V gave up 5 bases and J gave up 3 bases; unmatched junction bases: 3. This CDR3 contains 13 residues. Germline values: CDR1 LNHDA, CDR2 SQIVND (reference sequence). The CDR3 DNA sequence: TGTGCCAGTAGTTTCACAGGGGACACTGAAGCTTTCTTT. Protein sequence: CASSFTGDTEAFF.

The chain joins TRBV6-2 or TRBV6-3 to TRBJ1-5, with D possibly TRBD1 on 6 matching bases. The CDR3 spans 14 residues. With 6 bases removed from V and 9 bases from J, the gap between germline ends came to 18 bases. In germline, CDR1 is MNHEY, CDR2 SVGEGT. The CDR3 DNA sequence: TGTGCCAGCAGCCCCGGGACATCCAAATTGCCCCAGCATTTT. It specifies CASSPGTSKLPQHF.